The 14 T cell receptor beta chains below come from one sample, sequenced in a study of T cell responses to AZD1222 COVID-19 vaccine (dated by TCRdb to the early 2020s). This specimen's time point label, per the study, means: about 28 days (+/-7) after the second vaccine dose. The library was obtained by the immunoSEQ multiplex PCR assay. TCRdb took this table from immuneACCESS and kept in-frame rearrangements with V and J called. Such tables lack part of the clones; where checked against another copy, unresolved V genes explain under half of the gap, and the rest is unexplained. Present in this sample are 150,000 to 200,000 clones, more than 85% of which were seen just once. Over 1% of the sample belongs to the ten largest clones. Specimen: peripheral blood, collected 28 days after the second AZD1222 dose. These receptor sequences come from an adult who received the AZD1222 COVID-19 vaccine.

The rearrangement links TRBV5-1 to TRBJ2-3; TRBD2 matches at 9 bases. The length of the CDR3 is 14 residues. Looked up from germline, CDR1 is SGHRS and CDR2 is YFSETQ. Trimming cost V 4 bases and J 4 bases; bases outside gene matches: 4. CDR3 coding DNA: TGCGCCAGCAGCCTAGCGGGAACGTCAGATACGCAGTATTTT. Translating gives CASSLAGTSDTQYF. Full variable domain (missing parts from reference TRBV5-1 and TRBJ2-3): KAGVTQTPRYLIKTRGQQVTLSCSPISGHRSVSWYQQTPGQGLQFLFEYFSETQRNKGNFPGRFSGRQFSNSRSEMNVSTLELGDSALYLCASSLAGTSDTQYFGPGTRLTVL.

This clone was seen just once. The rearrangement links TRBV9 to TRBJ1-6, with TRBD1 matching over 8 bases. The CDR3 is made up of 15 amino acids. CDR1 and CDR2 (germline): SGDLS, YYNGEE. Trimming cost V 2 bases and J 7 bases; bases outside gene matches: 5. The CDR3 protein is CASSVVTGDNSPLHF. In nucleotides, the CDR3 is TGTGCCAGCAGCGTTGTGACAGGGGACAATTCACCCCTCCACTTT.

V is TRBV28 and J is TRBJ2-6, with D unresolved. This CDR3 contains 15 residues. The germline gives CDR1 MDHEN, CDR2 SYDVKM. Trimming cost V 2 bases and J 0 bases, with 5 bases left between them. CDR3 bases: TGTGCCAGCAGTTTACTCAACTCTGGGGCCAACGTCCTGACTTTC. It translates to CASSLLNSGANVLTF.

The rearrangement uses TRBV7-3 and TRBJ2-1, with 7 positions matching TRBD2. The germline gives CDR1 SGHTA, CDR2 FQGTGA. Trimming cost V 4 bases and J 7 bases; bases outside gene matches: 7. The CDR3 length is 14 residues. Written as DNA, the CDR3 is TGTGCCAGCAGCTCCTCGGGGGGTCAGAATGAGCAGTTCTTC. Translating it yields CASSSSGGQNEQFF.

This clone was picked up a small number of times. For the CDR3, the DNA is TGCGCCAGCAGACCTCCCGGGACAGGGGCCGACGAGCAGTACTTC. Amino acids: CASRPPGTGADEQYF. The chain couples TRBV5-1 to TRBJ2-7; TRBD1 agrees at 10 bases. The CDR3 has 15 residues. The V gene's germline CDR1 is SGHRS and CDR2 YFSETQ. V was clipped by 5 bases and J by 5 bases; unmatched bases: 10.

The genes are TRBV2 and TRBJ2-2; 7 positions match TRBD1. The CDR3 is 15 amino acids. V shed 6 bases, J shed 4 bases, and the junction held 8 bases outside the gene matches. In germline, CDR1 is SNHLY, CDR2 FYNNEI. In DNA, the CDR3 is TGTGCCAGCAGCACCGACAGGGTAGGCACCGGGGAGCTGTTTTTT. As protein: CASSTDRVGTGELFF.

CDR3 protein: CASSMRTGKETQYF. The CDR3 DNA sequence: TGTGCCAGCAGTATGAGGACCGGGAAAGAGACCCAGTACTTC. V and J are TRBV28 and TRBJ2-5; tentatively, D is TRBD2 (5 bases). Germline V CDR1 and CDR2: MDHEN, SYDVKM. The V gene lost 5 bases and the J gene lost 3 bases, with 13 bases spanning the gap. The CDR3 is 14 amino acids. Full variable domain (outside the CDR3, taken from reference TRBV28 and TRBJ2-5): DVKVTQSSRYLVKRTGEKVFLECVQDMDHENMFWYRQDPGLGLRLIYFSYDVKMKEKGDIPEGYSVSREKKERFSLILESASTNQTSMYLCASSMRTGKETQYFGPGTRLLVL.

The chain recombines TRBV6-5 with TRBJ1-2; tentatively, D is TRBD1 (5 bases). The length of the CDR3 is 14 residues. Between the trimmed V and J ends, which lost 4 bases and 9 bases, there was a span of 18 bases. Germline V gives CDR1 MNHEY, CDR2 SVGAGI. The DNA of the CDR3 is TGTGCCAGCAGTTCCGACTTAGGGCAGGGACGCTACACCTTC. Amino acid sequence: CASSSDLGQGRYTF.

J is TRBJ1-5 and V is TRBV6-1, with a possible D match to TRBD1 (5 bases). Germline V gives CDR1 MNHNS, CDR2 SASEGT. The CDR3 is 17 residues long. Trimming took off 0 bases at V and 3 bases at J, with 15 bases between the two ends. CDR3 nucleotides: TGTGCCAGCAGTGAAGCGGTTTGGATCAGGGTCAATCAGCCCCAGCATTTT. Translation: CASSEAVWIRVNQPQHF.

The gene calls are TRBV10-3 and TRBJ2-7, with D perhaps TRBD1 (6 bases). Germline assignment: CDR1 ENHRY and CDR2 SYGVKD. The CDR3 loop spans 16 amino acids. V lost 3 bases to trimming and J lost 0 bases, with 15 bases between them. The CDR3 loop is CAISEGWGHSSYEQYF. The CDR3 nucleotides read TGTGCCATCAGTGAAGGCTGGGGACACTCCTCCTACGAGCAGTACTTC.

This chain uses TRBV7-6 with TRBJ2-7; 9 nucleotides align to TRBD1. The CDR3 covers 15 residues. Germline assignment: CDR1 SGHVS and CDR2 FNYEAQ. Trimming took 4 bases from V and 1 from J; bases not matched to a gene: 5. CDR3 region: CASSSGQGLSYEQYF. The CDR3 coding sequence is TGTGCCAGCAGCTCCGGACAGGGGCTTTCCTACGAGCAGTACTTC.

This clone was counted between two and nine times. V usage is TRBV18 and J usage is TRBJ1-1; perhaps TRBD1 as D (5 bases). V lost 4 bases and J 5 bases, leaving 17 bases between the germline ends. Germline CDR1 KGHSH, CDR2 LQKENI. The CDR3 is 15 amino acids. The chain's CDR3 is CASSLRAREDTEAFF. The CDR3 DNA reads as TGTGCCAGCTCACTTCGAGCCAGGGAGGATACTGAAGCTTTCTTT.

The J gene is TRBJ2-5, the V gene TRBV28; a weak D match, TRBD2 (6 bases). CDR3 size: 14 residues. The V gene lost 5 bases and the J gene lost 9 bases, with 19 bases spanning the gap. Germline CDR1 and CDR2: MDHEN and SYDVKM. The CDR3 spells CASSTPGELGAQYF. CDR3 bases: TGTGCCAGCAGTACCCCGGGGGAACTCGGAGCCCAGTACTTC.

The chain combines TRBV3-1 (or the pseudogene TRBV3-2) with TRBJ2-1; TRBD1 or TRBD2 may be the D gene (5 bases each). The CDR3 has 13 amino acids. Per the germline V gene, CDR1 is LGHDT and CDR2 is YNNKEL (reference sequence). V lost 4 bases and J 4 bases, leaving 8 bases between the germline ends. In DNA, the CDR3 is TGTGCCAGCAGCCTCGGGACGTACAATGAGCAGTTCTTC. Its protein is CASSLGTYNEQFF.